The 3 T cell receptor beta chains listed next were all sequenced from one sample in a study of blood T cell repertoires in COVID-19. The protocol was immunoSEQ multiplex PCR, while the TCRdb copy is restricted to in-frame clones and leaves out a portion. The table records roughly 300,000 clones, about 85% of them present only once. The specimen was PBMCs or T cells enriched from blood (not recorded which). The source is a woman in her twenties or thirties who had recovered from COVID-19.

The rearrangement links TRBV19 to TRBJ2-7, with 9 nucleotides matching TRBD1. Germline CDR1 is LNHDA and CDR2 is SQIVND (reference sequence). The V gene end was trimmed by 4 bases and the J gene end by 6 bases; junction bases not matched to a gene: 10. The CDR3 is made up of 15 amino acids. The CDR3 region has the DNA TGTGCCAGTAGTAGGGACAGGGCTAGCGAAGGCGAGCAGTACTTC. It codes for CASSRDRASEGEQYF.

The chain combines TRBV19 with TRBJ1-2, with 8 nucleotides matching TRBD1. Looked up from germline, CDR1 is LNHDA and CDR2 is SQIVND (reference sequence). V lost 5 bases and J lost 4; bases outside the gene matches: 9. This CDR3 spans 15 amino acids. This CDR3 is CASSAGQARSYGYTF. DNA for the CDR3: TGTGCCAGTAGTGCGGGACAGGCGCGAAGCTATGGCTACACCTTC.

V usage is TRBV30 and J usage is TRBJ1-1; 7 bases are shared with TRBD1. The CDR3 contains 14 residues. Trimming cost V 2 bases and J 5 bases; bases outside gene matches: 8. Germline V CDR1 and CDR2: GTSNPN, SVGIG (reference sequence). CDR3 sequence reads: CAWSITGVGTEAFF. The DNA of the CDR3 is TGTGCCTGGAGTATTACAGGGGTAGGGACTGAAGCTTTCTTT.